The next 24 T cell receptor beta chains were all read from a single sample in a study of blood T cell repertoires in COVID-19. Profiling relied on immunoSEQ multiplex PCR, and the TCRdb table lists in-frame clones only, not all of them. This table holds about 200,000 clones, around 85% found once. Sequenced input: peripheral blood. These TCRs come from a man aged 45-65 years who had recovered from COVID-19.

The rearrangement uses TRBV28 and TRBJ1-2; D remains ambiguous. The V gene's germline CDR1 is MDHEN and CDR2 SYDVKM. The germline V and J ends were trimmed by 5 bases and 7 bases, with 20 bases remaining between them. CDR3 length: 15 residues. Written as DNA, the CDR3 is TGTGCCAGCAGTACACCCGCGAGAGGGCTAAGTGGCTACACCTTC. Its translation: CASSTPARGLSGYTF.

This chain connects TRBV6-2 or TRBV6-3 to TRBJ2-5, with a tentative D call TRBD1 (6 bases). V shed 3 bases and J shed 3 bases, with 11 bases lying between them. This CDR3 region has 14 residues. Germline assignment: CDR1 MNHEY and CDR2 SVGEGT. CDR3 residues: CASSYMRDKETQYF. The CDR3, as DNA: TGTGCCAGCAGTTATATGAGGGACAAAGAGACCCAGTACTTC.

This clone turned up a few times. The V call is TRBV27, the J call TRBJ2-3, with a possible D match to TRBD2 (5 bases). V shed 5 bases and J shed 0 bases, with 15 bases lying between them. This CDR3 has 16 residues. CDR1 is MNHEY, CDR2 SMNVEV, per germline (reference sequence). The DNA for the CDR3 is TGTGCCAGCAGTACTCAAGGTCGGGGTAGCACAGATACGCAGTATTTT. Protein sequence: CASSTQGRGSTDTQYF.

The J gene is TRBJ2-5, the V gene TRBV19; TRBD2 agrees at 9 bases. The CDR3 loop spans 15 amino acids. Germline V gene sequence: CDR1 LNHDA, CDR2 SQIVND (reference sequence). V lost 2 bases to trimming and J lost 4 bases; unmatched junction nucleotides: 5. Here the CDR3 reads CASSIWREGRETQYF. CDR3 coding DNA: TGTGCCAGTAGTATATGGCGGGAGGGCCGAGAGACCCAGTACTTC.

This chain connects TRBV19 to TRBJ2-3, with 13 bases identical to TRBD2. Trimming took 7 bases from V and 2 from J; bases not matched to a gene: 6. Germline V gene sequence: CDR1 LNHDA, CDR2 SQIVND (reference sequence). This CDR3 comprises 16 residues. In DNA form, the CDR3 reads TGTGCCAGTACTCTGACTAGCGGGAGGACCACAGATACGCAGTATTTT. Protein: CASTLTSGRTTDTQYF. Filled out from reference TRBV19 and TRBJ2-3, the complete variable domain reads DGGITQSPKYLFRKEGQNVTLSCEQNLNHDAMYWYRQDPGQGLRLIYYSQIVNDFQKGDIAEGYSVSREKKESFPLTVTSAQKNPTAFYLCASTLTSGRTTDTQYFGPGTRLTVL.

The chain is built from TRBV3-1 (or the pseudogene TRBV3-2) and TRBJ2-4; no clear D gene. Trimming stripped 7 bases from V and 0 bases from J, with 25 bases between. This CDR3 comprises 19 residues. CDR1 LGHDT and CDR2 YNNKEL come from the germline V gene (reference sequence). The CDR3 region has the DNA TGTGCCAGCATCCCTTTTTGTTATCATAGTCGACTAGCCAAAAACATTCAGTACTTC. Protein product: CASIPFCYHSRLAKNIQYF.

The chain links TRBV19 to TRBJ1-1; TRBD1 agrees at 8 bases. Trimming took 6 bases from V and 3 from J; bases not matched to a gene: 9. Germline V lookup: CDR1 LNHDA, CDR2 SQIVND (reference sequence). CDR3 length: 15 amino acids. The CDR3 coding sequence is TGTGCCAGTAGGAATAGACAGGGGAGGGACACTGAAGCTTTCTTT. It codes for CASRNRQGRDTEAFF.

Turning to this clone: Other DNA sequences from this sample encode an identical CDR3 as well. The V and J genes are TRBV20-1 and TRBJ2-7; TRBD2 is a possible D gene (5 bases). The CDR3 extends over 11 amino acids. Germline V gene sequence: CDR1 DFQATT, CDR2 SNEGSKA (reference sequence). V lost 3 bases and J lost 4, with 7 bases in between. This CDR3 is CSARDSYEQYF. The DNA for the CDR3 is TGCAGTGCTAGGGACTCGTACGAGCAGTACTTC.

The V and J genes are TRBV15 and TRBJ2-3; D is possibly TRBD2 (6 bases). In germline, CDR1 is LNHNV, CDR2 YYDKDF (reference sequence). Trimming removed 0 bases from V and 2 bases from J, with 9 bases in between. This CDR3 has 15 amino acids. The CDR3 DNA reads TGTGCCACCAGCAGAGATGGGAGGATCACAGATACGCAGTATTTT. The encoded protein is CATSRDGRITDTQYF.

The rearrangement links TRBV19 to TRBJ1-6; 7 bases are a match to TRBD1. Per germline, CDR1 LNHDA and CDR2 SQIVND (reference sequence). The J segment lost 12 bases and the V segment lost 8 bases, leaving 19 bases of the junction unmatched. The CDR3 runs 16 residues. The CDR3 bases are TGTGCCAGTGCTCGGGACAGTCGTTTGGGACGTTTACCCCTCCACTTT. Translating gives CASARDSRLGRLPLHF. Together with reference TRBV19 and TRBJ1-6, the CDR3 gives the full variable domain: DGGITQSPKYLFRKEGQNVTLSCEQNLNHDAMYWYRQDPGQGLRLIYYSQIVNDFQKGDIAEGYSVSREKKESFPLTVTSAQKNPTAFYLCASARDSRLGRLPLHFGNGTRLTVT.

This chain joins TRBV4-3 and TRBJ2-2; D gene uncertain. The V end was cut by 3 bases, the J end by 1 base, with 9 bases between. CDR3 length: 15 amino acids. Germline V lookup: CDR1 LGHNA, CDR2 YSLEER. The CDR3 DNA sequence: TGCGCCAGCAGCCAGAGGCTAAAGAACACCGGGGAGCTGTTTTTT. Residues: CASSQRLKNTGELFF.

The genes are TRBV5-1 and TRBJ2-4; D perhaps matches TRBD1 (6 bases). The germline CDR1 and CDR2 sequences are SGHRS and YFSETQ. Trimming took 4 bases from V and 8 from J, leaving 13 bases between them. The CDR3 contains 13 residues. CDR3 in amino acids: CASSTTGMDIQYF. CDR3 DNA sequence: TGCGCCAGCAGCACTACAGGGATGGACATTCAGTACTTC.

The V and J genes are TRBV20-1 and TRBJ1-3; the D is unclear. Looked up from germline, CDR1 is DFQATT and CDR2 is SNEGSKA (reference sequence). V was cut by 3 bases and J by 4 bases, with 10 bases left in between. The CDR3 extends over 13 amino acids. The CDR3 here is CSASVSLGNTIYF. CDR3 nucleotides: TGCAGTGCTAGTGTCTCTCTGGGAAACACCATATATTTT.

This sequence joins TRBV5-6 and TRBJ2-7; the match to TRBD1 covers 7 bases. CDR1 SGHDT and CDR2 YYEEEE come from the germline V gene. J was trimmed by 1 base and V by 4 bases; bases with no gene match: 5. The CDR3 sequence is 14 residues long. In nucleotides, the CDR3 is TGTGCCAGCAGCCAAAAGACAGGGTCCTACGAGCAGTACTTC. This translates into CASSQKTGSYEQYF.

The chain joins TRBV5-4 to TRBJ2-1, with 9 bases lining up with TRBD2. Unmatched junction bases numbered 11, after V lost 5 bases and J lost 5 bases. The CDR3 consists of 16 residues. Germline CDR1 is SGHNT and CDR2 is YYREEE (reference sequence). CDR3 loop: CASSYRSGSLNNEQFF. CDR3 bases: TGTGCCAGCAGTTACCGTAGCGGGAGTCTAAACAATGAGCAGTTCTTC.

This clone was seen a handful of times. The genes are TRBV11-2 and TRBJ1-6, with 12 bases identical to TRBD1. Germline V gene sequence: CDR1 SGHAT, CDR2 FQNNGV. J gave up 11 bases and V 5 bases, and 10 bases lay outside the gene matches. This CDR3 has 16 residues. CDR3 sequence reads: CASSKPGQGALTPLHF. The CDR3 nucleotides are TGTGCCAGCAGCAAGCCGGGACAGGGGGCTCTGACACCCCTCCACTTT.

This clone was seen more than once but under ten times. The chain joins TRBV14 to TRBJ2-5; 7 positions agree with TRBD2. The J segment lost 5 bases and the V segment lost 4 bases, leaving 4 bases of the junction unmatched. The CDR3 consists of 13 residues. CDR1 SGHDN and CDR2 FVKESK come from the germline V gene. The CDR3 nucleotides are TGTGCCAGCAGCCCCTTTAGCGGGGAGACCCAGTACTTC. It translates to CASSPFSGETQYF.

This clone appeared a single time. V is TRBV18 and J is TRBJ2-3, with 7 positions matching TRBD2. Unmatched junction bases numbered 11, after V lost 6 bases and J lost 5 bases. Germline assignment: CDR1 KGHSH and CDR2 LQKENI. This CDR3 has 15 residues. CDR3 amino acids: CASSRLAWVGDTQYF. The CDR3 DNA reads TGTGCCAGCTCCCGACTAGCTTGGGTCGGAGATACGCAGTATTTT.

The chain links TRBV3-1 (or the pseudogene TRBV3-2) to TRBJ2-3; tentative D call: TRBD2 (5 bases). V lost 2 bases to trimming and J lost 6 bases, with 12 bases between them. Germline loops: CDR1 LGHDT, CDR2 YNNKEL (reference sequence). This CDR3 region has 14 residues. As DNA, the CDR3 is TGTGCCAGCAGCCAATTTGGGAGTGGGGATACGCAGTATTTT. Translated: CASSQFGSGDTQYF.

The genes are TRBV21-1 and TRBJ2-2; TRBD2, the table's D call, lacks a check against the DNA. TRBV21-1 has pseudogene status. The CDR3 totals 15 residues. CDR3 coding DNA: TGTGCCACCAAGATAGCGGGAGACCGCACCGGGGAGCTGTTTTTT. Residues: CATKIAGDRTGELFF.

The rearrangement uses TRBV5-1 and TRBJ2-6, with D maybe TRBD2 (5 bases). Germline-derived CDR1 and CDR2 are SGHRS and YFSETQ. V lost 6 bases to trimming and J lost 0 bases, with 10 bases between them. This CDR3 is built from 15 residues. The CDR3 sequence is CASKEGISGANVLTF. The CDR3 DNA sequence: TGCGCCAGCAAAGAGGGAATCTCTGGGGCCAACGTCCTGACTTTC.

The rearrangement joins TRBV14 to TRBJ1-3; 7 positions agree with TRBD1. The CDR3 length is 14 residues. CDR1 SGHDN and CDR2 FVKESK come from the germline V gene. V gave up 6 bases and J gave up 4 bases; unmatched junction bases: 6. The CDR3 DNA reads TGTGCCAGCAGTATACCGGGACAGGGAAACACCATATATTTT. This sequence encodes CASSIPGQGNTIYF.

This chain joins TRBV10-3 and TRBJ2-1; TRBD2 matches at 8 bases. V shed 5 bases and J 3 bases; nucleotides not matched to a gene: 15. Per germline, CDR1 ENHRY and CDR2 SYGVKD. The CDR3 consists of 18 residues. The DNA for the CDR3 is TGTGCCATCAGTAAGAGAAACCAGGGACTAGGAGACTACAATGAGCAGTTCTTC. It is translated as CAISKRNQGLGDYNEQFF.

The gene calls are TRBV5-4 and TRBJ1-2, with a possible D match to TRBD1 (5 bases). V gave up 7 bases and J gave up 0 bases, with 16 bases separating them. CDR1 SGHNT and CDR2 YYREEE come from the germline V gene (reference sequence). The CDR3 loop spans 15 amino acids. In DNA form, the CDR3 reads TGTGCCAGCGGGGGGGACGTACGCTCTAACTATGGCTACACCTTC. Translating gives CASGGDVRSNYGYTF.